The clone carrying this T cell receptor (beta chain) was seen a few times. What it recognizes is unknown. This sample was taken from a study of T cells after yellow fever vaccination. Points from the study as a whole: Abundant bulk-derived clonotypes could contaminate FACS-sorted repertoires. Just a small share of clonotypes turned up in the CD4 compartment as well as the CD8 compartment.

Germline CDR1 SGHRS, CDR2 YFSETQ. This CDR3 is 15 amino acids long. Trimming took 0 bases from V and 1 from J, leaving 8 bases between them. By 5'RACE template switching, TCR cDNA was produced, with a universal primer site and UMIs added in the process. Each CDR3 protein gets one entry after TCRdb re-called the 5' RACE reads with MiXCR. The sample includes around 350,000 distinct CDR3 sequences, approximately 10% of them seen just once. The chain links TRBV5-1 to TRBJ2-1; D gene unclear. The TCR was taken from a man between 18 and 29 years old who received the YFV17D yellow fever vaccine. The sequences come from PBMCs, collected on the day of the first yellow fever vaccination. The DNA for the CDR3 is TGCGCCAGCAGCTTGGCGGAATTTTCCTACAATGAGCAGTTCTTC. It codes for CASSLAEFSYNEQFF.